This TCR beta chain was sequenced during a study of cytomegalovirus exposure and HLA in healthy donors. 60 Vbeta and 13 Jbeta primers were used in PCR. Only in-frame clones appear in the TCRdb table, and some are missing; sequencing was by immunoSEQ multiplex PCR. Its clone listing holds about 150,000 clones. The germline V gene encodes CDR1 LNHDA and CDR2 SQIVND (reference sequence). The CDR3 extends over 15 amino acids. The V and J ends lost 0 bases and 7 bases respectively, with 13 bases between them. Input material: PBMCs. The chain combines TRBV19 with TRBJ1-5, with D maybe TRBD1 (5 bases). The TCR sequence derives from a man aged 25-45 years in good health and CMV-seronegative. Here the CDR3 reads CASSIEAGFGQPQHF. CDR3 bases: TGTGCCAGTAGTATAGAGGCAGGGTTCGGGCAGCCCCAGCATTTT.